The clone carrying this T cell receptor beta chain was seen repeatedly, ten times or more. Its antigen remains unidentified. Diagnoses were established from clinical symptoms, serum thyroxine, TRAb, thyroid ultrasound and orbital computed tomography. The data belong to a study of Graves' ophthalmopathy and Graves' hyperthyroidism. Background on the study: Investigators collected peripheral blood at initial diagnosis, before any treatment was given. The study, taken as a whole, reports: Appearing in blood as well were most expanded thyroid clonotypes above 0.001 frequency. Forecasting of ophthalmopathy progression by the model achieved about 71% sensitivity and less than 80% specificity.

Amplified material comprised TCR beta CDR3 regions derived from RNA transcripts. First-round RT-PCR relied on HTBI primers, and a second-round multiplex PCR came next. TCRdb re-derived calls from the multiplex PCR reads in MiXCR, one entry per CDR3 protein. The sample holds some 520,000 distinct CDR3 sequences, around an eighth seen once. This TCR was sampled from a woman aged 30 to 39 with Graves' ophthalmopathy. Sequenced: blood.

CDR3 sequence: CASSPPGQGRKTNYGYTF. In DNA form, the CDR3 reads TGTGCCAGCAGCCCCCCTGGACAGGGGCGAAAGACTAACTATGGCTACACCTTC. The chain carries TRBV6-4 and TRBJ1-2; 9 bases map to TRBD1. V shed 6 bases and J 0 bases; nucleotides not matched to a gene: 14. CDR1 MRHNA and CDR2 SNTAGT come from the germline V gene. The CDR3 is made up of 18 amino acids.